This record covers a single T cell receptor (beta chain). Its antigen is currently unknown. This sample is drawn from a study of shared clonotypes between healthy human individuals. Study-wide results and limits: In several donors, around 4.8% of naive CD4 clonotypes appeared in common. Deeper or shallower sequencing was expected to change how clonotypes are shared among donors.

The repertoire was sequenced with immunoSEQ multiplex PCR; TCRdb's copy has only in-frame clones and lacks some. The sample carries some 650,000 clones, about 96% recorded once. Germline CDR1 and CDR2: SGHDT and YYEEEE. The length of the CDR3 is 14 residues. The V end was cut by 1 base, the J end by 5 bases, with 12 bases between. The clonotype was recovered from a young woman in good health. The V gene is TRBV5-6, the J gene TRBJ1-2; tentative D call: TRBD1 (6 bases). Input material: naive CD4+ T cells sorted from blood. The subset was: CD45RA+ positively selected. The CDR3 protein is CASSLLDSPYGYTF. The DNA for the CDR3 is TGTGCCAGCAGCTTGTTGGACAGCCCATATGGCTACACCTTC.